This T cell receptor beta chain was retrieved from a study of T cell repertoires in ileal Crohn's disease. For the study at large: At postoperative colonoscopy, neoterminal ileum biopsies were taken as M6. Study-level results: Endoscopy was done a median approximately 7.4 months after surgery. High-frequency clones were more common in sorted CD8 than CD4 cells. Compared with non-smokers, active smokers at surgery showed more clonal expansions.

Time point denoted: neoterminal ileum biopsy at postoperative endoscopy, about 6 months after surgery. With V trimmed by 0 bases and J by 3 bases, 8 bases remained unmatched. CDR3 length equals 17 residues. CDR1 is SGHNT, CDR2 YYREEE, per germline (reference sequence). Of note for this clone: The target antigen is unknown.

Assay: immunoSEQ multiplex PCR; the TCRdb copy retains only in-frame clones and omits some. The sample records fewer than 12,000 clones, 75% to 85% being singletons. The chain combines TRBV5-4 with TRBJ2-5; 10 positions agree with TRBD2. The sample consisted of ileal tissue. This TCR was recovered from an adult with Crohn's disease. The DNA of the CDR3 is TGTGCCAGCAGCTTGGTAGCTAGCGGGGGAATAAAAGAGACCCAGTACTTC. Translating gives CASSLVASGGIKETQYF.